Listed here are 6 T cell receptor beta chains from one sample, sequenced in a study of human thymus T cells. The assay was immunoSEQ multiplex PCR, and TCRdb's table has in-frame clones only and misses some. The sample includes some 44,000 clones, roughly 94% of them seen just once. Material for sequencing was blood. Receptor source: a girl less than two years old with a congenital heart defect but otherwise immunologically healthy.

V and J are TRBV30 and TRBJ1-6; TRBD1 matches 10 bases. Germline trimming cut 7 bases from V and 6 bases from J; bases unmatched to any gene: 9. The CDR3 is 15 residues long. CDR1 and CDR2 (germline): GTSNPN, SVGIG (reference sequence). CDR3 in DNA: TGTGCCTTTTCACAGGGACAGGGGAGTAATTCACCCCTCCACTTT. It codes for CAFSQGQGSNSPLHF.

V is TRBV7-9 and J is TRBJ2-1, with TRBD2 matching 9 bases. This CDR3 comprises 14 residues. Trimming at V came to 1 base and at J to 8 bases, leaving 3 bases not matched to a gene. The germline gives CDR1 SEHNR, CDR2 FQNEAQ (reference sequence). CDR3 nucleotides: TGTGCCAGCAGCTTAGTGTTAGCGGGAGATGAGCAGTTCTTC. It codes for CASSLVLAGDEQFF.

The V gene is TRBV19, the J gene TRBJ1-3, with D unclear. CDR3 length: 17 residues. Trimming cost V 1 base and J 0 bases, with 13 bases left between them. The germline V gene has CDR1 LNHDA and CDR2 SQIVND (reference sequence). The CDR3, as DNA: TGTGCCAGTAGTATAGCCGGGAGGATAATCTCTGGAAACACCATATATTTT. The encoded protein is CASSIAGRIISGNTIYF.

This clone was picked up one time. The chain is built from TRBV18 and TRBJ2-3; TRBD2 agrees at 11 bases. This CDR3 spans 16 amino acids. Germline values: CDR1 KGHSH, CDR2 LQKENI. V shed 3 bases, J shed 5 bases, and the junction held 7 bases outside the gene matches. The chain's CDR3 is CASSPSGRARGDTQYF. The CDR3 DNA follows: TGTGCCAGCTCACCTAGCGGGAGGGCCCGGGGAGATACGCAGTATTTT.

As to this clone: Other DNA sequences of this sample code for an identical CDR3. The chain uses TRBV5-4 and TRBJ2-3; D remains unclear. The CDR3 sequence is 14 residues long. V was pared by 0 bases and J by 2 bases, with 7 bases between. The germline V gene encodes CDR1 SGHNT and CDR2 YYREEE (reference sequence). In DNA, the CDR3 is TGTGCCAGCAGCTTGGGACACTACACAGATACGCAGTATTTT. Protein sequence: CASSLGHYTDTQYF.

CDR3 sequence: CASSPGYLGNQPQHF. The DNA for the CDR3 is TGTGCCAGCTCACCAGGATATTTGGGCAATCAGCCCCAGCATTTT. The rearrangement links TRBV18 to TRBJ1-5, with D unclear. Germline CDR1 reads KGHSH; CDR2 reads LQKENI. The V gene lost 2 bases and the J gene lost 2 bases, with 10 bases spanning the gap. The length of the CDR3 is 15 residues.